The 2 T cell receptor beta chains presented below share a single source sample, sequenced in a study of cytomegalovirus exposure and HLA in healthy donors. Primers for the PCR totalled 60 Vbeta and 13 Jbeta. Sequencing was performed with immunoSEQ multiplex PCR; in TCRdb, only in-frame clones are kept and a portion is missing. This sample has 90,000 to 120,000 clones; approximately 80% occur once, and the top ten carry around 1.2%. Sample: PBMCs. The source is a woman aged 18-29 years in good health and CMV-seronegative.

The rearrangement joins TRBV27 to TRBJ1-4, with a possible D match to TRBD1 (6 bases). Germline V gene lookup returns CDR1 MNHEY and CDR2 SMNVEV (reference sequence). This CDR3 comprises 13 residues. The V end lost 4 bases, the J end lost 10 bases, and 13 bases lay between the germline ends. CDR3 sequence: CASSSDRSGKLFF. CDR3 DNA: TGTGCCAGCAGTTCCGACAGGTCCGGAAAACTGTTTTTT. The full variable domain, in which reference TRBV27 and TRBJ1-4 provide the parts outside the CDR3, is EAQVTQNPRYLITVTGKKLTVTCSQNMNHEYMSWYRQDPGLGLRQIYYSMNVEVTDKGDVPEGYKVSRKEKRNFPLILESPSPNQTSLYFCASSSDRSGKLFFGSGTQLSVL.

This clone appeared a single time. The chain's CDR3 is CASTFGPAPSGAYEQYF. The CDR3, as DNA: TGTGCCAGCACTTTTGGGCCCGCCCCCAGCGGGGCCTACGAGCAGTACTTC. The gene calls are TRBV9 and TRBJ2-5; 7 bases are shared with TRBD2. The end of the DNA aligns better with TRBJ2-7, so the J call may be wrong. CDR1 is SGDLS, CDR2 YYNGEE, per germline. The CDR3 extends over 17 amino acids.